This T cell receptor beta chain comes out of a study of T cell responses to AZD1222 COVID-19 vaccine. Study outcomes and limitations: Seropositive status at baseline applied to only a handful of AZD1222 recipients. Spike-wide coverage was observed for vaccine-associated CD4 TCRs, with dominant responses at 160-218 and 743-854. Clonal diversity may have been underestimated, and the donors were mostly white British, with more females than males. Without day 14 samples, only post-peak T cell repertoires were studied.

About this clone itself: Antigen: not known.

Using immunoSEQ multiplex PCR, the repertoire was profiled, and TCRdb retains in-frame clones only, with some absent. Seen here are around 170,000 clones, approximately 90% observed once, and the top ten hold 4% to 5.5%. Trimming pared 1 base from V and 2 bases from J, leaving 12 bases between. Per germline, CDR1 SGHRS and CDR2 YFSETQ. This CDR3 has 15 amino acids. This chain links TRBV5-1 with TRBJ1-1, with D unclear. This receptor was taken from an adult in good health. The material was peripheral blood, obtained on day 0 of AZD1222 vaccination. In DNA form, the CDR3 reads TGCGCCAGCAGCTTGATAGCGGGATATAACACTGAAGCTTTCTTT. Amino acids: CASSLIAGYNTEAFF.